A single sample is the source of the 15 T cell receptor beta chains below, sequenced in a study of blood T cells in healthy people across ages. For the second PCR, which ran for roughly 6 to 12 cycles, a sample-barcoded 5' primer and a J-beta primer mix were used. TCRdb reanalysed the 5' RACE reads using MiXCR and keeps one entry per CDR3 protein. The data show 1 million or so distinct CDR3 sequences, under 45% seen once. The sample comprised blood. These receptors originate from a woman in her sixties or seventies in good health.

This clonotype rates as medium-sized. The rearrangement joins TRBV18 to TRBJ2-5, with TRBD2 matching 13 bases. The CDR3 runs 17 residues. V dropped 6 bases and J dropped 2; count of bases not matched to a gene: 9. Germline V gene lookup returns CDR1 KGHSH and CDR2 LQKENI. The CDR3 bases are TGTGCCAGCTCTCAACGGGGGACTAGCGGGACACAAGAGACCCAGTACTTC. Residues: CASSQRGTSGTQETQYF.

CDR3 in DNA: TGTGCCAGCAGCACGGGACCAGATACGCAGTATTTT. Translation: CASSTGPDTQYF. The gene calls are TRBV6-6 and TRBJ2-3; D may match TRBD1 or TRBD2 (5 bases each). CDR3 length: 12 residues. CDR1 is MNHNY and CDR2 is SVGAGI in the germline V gene (reference sequence). The V end was cut by 6 bases, the J end by 4 bases, with 8 bases between.

The chain employs TRBV7-8 and TRBJ1-1, with 8 bases identical to TRBD1. From germline, CDR1 is SGHVS and CDR2 FQNEAQ. The CDR3 runs to 17 residues. Trimming removed 4 bases from V and 1 base from J; junction bases left unmatched: 11. This CDR3 reads CASSYRGGGKQNTEAFF. For the CDR3, the DNA is TGTGCCAGCAGCTACAGGGGGGGGGGGAAACAGAACACTGAAGCTTTCTTT. The variable domain in full, completed from reference TRBV7-8 and TRBJ1-1, reads GAGVSQSPRYKVAKRGQDVALRCDPISGHVSLFWYQQALGQGPEFLTYFQNEAQLDKSGLPSDRFFAERPEGSVSTLKIQRTQQEDSAVYLCASSYRGGGKQNTEAFFGQGTRLTVV.

V gene TRBV2 combines with J gene TRBJ1-4; possibly TRBD1 for D (6 bases). The V end lost 2 bases, the J end lost 3 bases, and 13 bases lay between the germline ends. Germline CDR1 reads SNHLY; CDR2 reads FYNNEI. This CDR3 comprises 16 residues. The CDR3 nucleotides read TGTGCCAGCAGTGAATTTCGAGGGGGACCTAATGAAAAACTGTTTTTT. This gives the protein CASSEFRGGPNEKLFF.

The table lists this clonotype with a count of one. The V and J genes are TRBV2 and TRBJ2-1; D is possibly TRBD1 or TRBD2 (5 bases each). The CDR3 runs to 14 residues. The germline V gene encodes CDR1 SNHLY and CDR2 FYNNEI. The germline V and J ends were trimmed by 3 bases and 2 bases, with 8 bases remaining between them. This chain's CDR3 is CASSEGEPYNEQFF. The CDR3, as DNA: TGTGCCAGCAGTGAGGGGGAACCCTACAATGAGCAGTTCTTC. Together with reference TRBV2 and TRBJ2-1, the CDR3 gives the full variable domain: EPEVTQTPSHQVTQMGQEVILRCVPISNHLYFYWYRQILGQKVEFLVSFYNNEISEKSEIFDDQFSVERPDGSNFTLKIRSTKLEDSAMYFCASSEGEPYNEQFFGPGTRLTVL.

This clonotype was seen more than once but under ten times. J is TRBJ1-4 and V is TRBV25-1; tentative D call: TRBD1 (5 bases). V dropped 5 bases and J dropped 4 bases, with 20 bases sitting between them. The germline V gene has CDR1 MGHDK and CDR2 SYGVNS. The CDR3 runs to 17 residues. The CDR3 here is CASSINGKGRLNEKLFF. The CDR3 DNA sequence: TGTGCCAGCAGTATTAACGGCAAGGGACGGCTTAATGAAAAACTGTTTTTT.

V and J are TRBV29-1 and TRBJ2-7; D is possibly TRBD1 (5 bases). CDR3 length equals 15 residues. V gave up 0 bases and J gave up 2 bases, with 14 bases separating them. Per the germline V gene, CDR1 is SQVTM and CDR2 is ANQGSEA. In DNA form, the CDR3 reads TGCAGCGTTGAAGATCGGAAAGGGGTTGCCTACGAGCAGTACTTC. It is translated as CSVEDRKGVAYEQYF.

The rearrangement uses TRBV20-1 and TRBJ2-5; D is undetermined. CDR3 length equals 12 residues. Germline V gene sequence: CDR1 DFQATT, CDR2 SNEGSKA (reference sequence). With 3 bases removed from V and 2 bases from J, the gap between germline ends came to 7 bases. CDR3 residues: CSASFGQETQYF. CDR3 nucleotide sequence: TGCAGTGCTAGTTTCGGACAAGAGACCCAGTACTTC.

The chain carries TRBV5-6 and TRBJ2-5; D is unresolved. Germline lookup yields CDR1 SGHDT and CDR2 YYEEEE. CDR3 size: 13 residues. V dropped 2 bases and J dropped 3 bases, with 8 bases sitting between them. The CDR3: CASSFRLKETQYF. The CDR3 bases are TGTGCCAGCAGCTTCAGGCTAAAAGAGACCCAGTACTTC.

In this sample, this clonotype turned up a few times. The chain employs TRBV5-1 and TRBJ2-1, with 13 positions matching TRBD2. Germline V gene sequence: CDR1 SGHRS, CDR2 YFSETQ. The CDR3 covers 16 residues. With 0 bases clipped from V and 7 bases from J, the junction kept 4 bases outside the gene matches. The CDR3 DNA is TGCGCCAGCAGCTTGGAGGGACTAGCGGGAAGGAATGAGCAGTTCTTC. As protein: CASSLEGLAGRNEQFF.

The chain joins TRBV2 to TRBJ2-7; 11 nucleotides agree with TRBD2. V shed 4 bases, J shed 4 bases, and the junction held 3 bases outside the gene matches. Germline V lookup: CDR1 SNHLY, CDR2 FYNNEI. The CDR3 contains 14 residues. CDR3 DNA: TGTGCCAGCAGTGGACTAGCGGGACGTTACGAGCAGTACTTC. It translates to CASSGLAGRYEQYF.

Ten or more counts support this clonotype. This chain connects TRBV24-1 to TRBJ2-1; 9 nucleotides agree with TRBD1. Per germline, CDR1 KGHDR and CDR2 SFDVKD. V trimming: 3 bases; J trimming: 0 bases; junction bases outside the gene matches: 17. The CDR3 sequence is 21 residues long. CDR3 in DNA: TGTGCCACCAGTGATCCTCCTCCGGGACAGGGCTCTACCAGCTCCTACAATGAGCAGTTCTTC. Amino acid sequence: CATSDPPPGQGSTSSYNEQFF.

This clonotype was recorded a few times. J is TRBJ1-6 and V is TRBV6-2 or TRBV6-3; D unclear. Germline V gene lookup returns CDR1 MNHEY and CDR2 SVGEGT. The CDR3 has 16 amino acids. V gave up 6 bases and J gave up 0 bases, with 12 bases separating them. The CDR3 sequence is CASSQLRSSYNSPLHF. CDR3 DNA: TGTGCCAGCAGCCAACTGCGGAGCTCCTATAATTCACCCCTCCACTTT.

The genes are TRBV10-3 and TRBJ2-1, with D possibly TRBD1 on 5 matching bases. Trimming removed 3 bases at V and 13 bases at J, with 22 bases between. Germline V gives CDR1 ENHRY, CDR2 SYGVKD. The CDR3 loop spans 15 amino acids. The CDR3 protein is CAISDDSGNQETQFF. DNA for the CDR3: TGTGCCATCAGTGATGACAGTGGGAATCAAGAGACCCAGTTCTTC.

This chain joins TRBV21-1 and TRBJ2-7; the D call in the table, TRBD1, was not verified against the DNA. TRBV21-1 is deemed a pseudogene. There are 16 residues in the CDR3. Here the CDR3 DNA reads TGTGCCAGCAGCTCCCCCTTGGGACAGGCTTCCTACGAGCAGTACTTC. It encodes CASSSPLGQASYEQYF.